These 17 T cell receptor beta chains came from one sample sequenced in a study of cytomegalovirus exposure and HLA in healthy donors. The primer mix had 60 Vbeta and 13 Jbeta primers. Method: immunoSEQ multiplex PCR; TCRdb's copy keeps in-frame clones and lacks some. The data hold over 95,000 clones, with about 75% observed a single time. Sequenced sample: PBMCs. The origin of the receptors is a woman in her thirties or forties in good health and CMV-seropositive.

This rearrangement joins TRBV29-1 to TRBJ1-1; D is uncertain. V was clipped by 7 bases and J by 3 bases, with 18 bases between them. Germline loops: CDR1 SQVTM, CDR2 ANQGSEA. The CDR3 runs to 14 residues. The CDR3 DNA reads TGCAGCGCTAACTCTTCTCCTAGGTACACTGAAGCTTTCTTT. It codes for CSANSSPRYTEAFF. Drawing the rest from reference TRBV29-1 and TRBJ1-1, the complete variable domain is SAVISQKPSRDICQRGTSLTIQCQVDSQVTMMFWYRQQPGQSLTLIATANQGSEATYESGFVIDKFPISRPNLTFSTLTVSNMSPEDSSIYLCSANSSPRYTEAFFGQGTRLTVV.

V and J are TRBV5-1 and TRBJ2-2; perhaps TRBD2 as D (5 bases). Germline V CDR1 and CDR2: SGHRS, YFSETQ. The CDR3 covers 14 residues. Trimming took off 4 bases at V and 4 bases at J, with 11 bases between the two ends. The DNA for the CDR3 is TGCGCCAGCAGCCACGGACTTTTCACCGGGGAGCTGTTTTTT. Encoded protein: CASSHGLFTGELFF.

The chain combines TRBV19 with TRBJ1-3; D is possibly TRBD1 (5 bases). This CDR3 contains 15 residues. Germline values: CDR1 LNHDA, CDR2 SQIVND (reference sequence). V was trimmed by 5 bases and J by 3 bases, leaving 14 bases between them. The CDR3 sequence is CASSPTPDSGNTIYF. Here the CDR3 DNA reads TGTGCCAGTAGTCCAACCCCTGACAGTGGAAACACCATATATTTT.

This CDR3 is CASSHRETILQPYEQYF. The CDR3 DNA reads TGTGCCAGCAGCCACAGGGAGACAATTCTGCAACCCTACGAGCAGTACTTC. The chain joins TRBV27 to TRBJ2-7; the D gene is possibly TRBD1 (6 bases). The CDR3 runs to 17 residues. Per the germline V gene, CDR1 is MNHEY and CDR2 is SMNVEV (reference sequence). The V gene lost 6 bases and the J gene lost 2 bases, with 23 bases spanning the gap.

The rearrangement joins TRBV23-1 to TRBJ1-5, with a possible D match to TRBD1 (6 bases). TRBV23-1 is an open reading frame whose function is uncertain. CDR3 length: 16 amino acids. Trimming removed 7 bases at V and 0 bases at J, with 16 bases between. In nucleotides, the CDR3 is TGCGCCAGCAACCCAACGGGGGGCGATAGCAATCAGCCCCAGCATTTT. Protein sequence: CASNPTGGDSNQPQHF.

This chain's CDR3 is CSVDGGETQYF. The CDR3 nucleotides are TGCAGCGTGGACGGGGGTGAGACCCAGTACTTC. The chain uses TRBV29-1 and TRBJ2-5; weak D call: TRBD2 (6 bases). This CDR3 region has 11 residues. Germline-derived CDR1 and CDR2 are SQVTM and ANQGSEA. V was pared by 6 bases and J by 5 bases, with 10 bases between.

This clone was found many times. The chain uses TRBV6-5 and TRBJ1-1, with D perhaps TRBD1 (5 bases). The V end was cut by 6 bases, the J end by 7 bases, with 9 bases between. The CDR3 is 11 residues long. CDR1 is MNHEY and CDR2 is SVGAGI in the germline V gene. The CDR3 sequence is CASRGRGEAFF. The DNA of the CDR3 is TGTGCCAGCAGGGGGAGGGGTGAAGCTTTCTTT.

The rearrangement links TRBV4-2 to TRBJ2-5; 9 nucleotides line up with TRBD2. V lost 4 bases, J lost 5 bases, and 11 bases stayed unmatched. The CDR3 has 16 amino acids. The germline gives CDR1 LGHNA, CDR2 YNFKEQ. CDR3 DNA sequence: TGTGCCAGCAGCCCCGGGGTGCTAGCGGGGACGGAGACCCAGTACTTC. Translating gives CASSPGVLAGTETQYF.

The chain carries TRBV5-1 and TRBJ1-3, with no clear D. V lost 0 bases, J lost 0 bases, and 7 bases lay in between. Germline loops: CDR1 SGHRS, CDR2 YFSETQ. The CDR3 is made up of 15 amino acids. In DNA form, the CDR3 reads TGCGCCAGCAGCTTGGGACAATTCTCTGGAAACACCATATATTTT. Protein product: CASSLGQFSGNTIYF.

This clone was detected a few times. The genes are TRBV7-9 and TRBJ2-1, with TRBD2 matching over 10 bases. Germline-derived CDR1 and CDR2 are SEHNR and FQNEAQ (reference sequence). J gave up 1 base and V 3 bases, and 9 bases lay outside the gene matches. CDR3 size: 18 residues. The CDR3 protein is CASSLGRLAGKSYNEQFF. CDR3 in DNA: TGTGCCAGCAGCTTGGGGAGACTAGCGGGCAAGTCCTACAATGAGCAGTTCTTC. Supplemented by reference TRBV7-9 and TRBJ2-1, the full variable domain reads DTGVSQNPRHKITKRGQNVTFRCDPISEHNRLYWYRQTLGQGPEFLTYFQNEAQLEKSRLLSDRFSAERPKGSFSTLEIQRTEQGDSAMYLCASSLGRLAGKSYNEQFFGPGTRLTVL.

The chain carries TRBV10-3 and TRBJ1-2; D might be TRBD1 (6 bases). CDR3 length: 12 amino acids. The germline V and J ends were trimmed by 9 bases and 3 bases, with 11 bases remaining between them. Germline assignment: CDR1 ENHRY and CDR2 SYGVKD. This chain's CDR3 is CAIGGEDYGYTF. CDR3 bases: TGTGCCATTGGGGGCGAGGACTATGGCTACACCTTC.

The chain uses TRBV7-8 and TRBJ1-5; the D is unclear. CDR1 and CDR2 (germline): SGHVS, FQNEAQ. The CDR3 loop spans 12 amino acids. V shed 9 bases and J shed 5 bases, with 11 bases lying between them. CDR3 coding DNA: TGTGCCAGGCTACCCTCCGATCAGCCCCAGCATTTT. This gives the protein CARLPSDQPQHF.

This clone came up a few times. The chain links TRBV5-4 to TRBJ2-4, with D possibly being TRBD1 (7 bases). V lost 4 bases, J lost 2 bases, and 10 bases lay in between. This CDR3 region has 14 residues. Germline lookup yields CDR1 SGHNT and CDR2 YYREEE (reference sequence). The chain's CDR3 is CASSAGQTKNIQYF. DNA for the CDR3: TGTGCCAGCAGCGCGGGACAGACCAAAAACATTCAGTACTTC.

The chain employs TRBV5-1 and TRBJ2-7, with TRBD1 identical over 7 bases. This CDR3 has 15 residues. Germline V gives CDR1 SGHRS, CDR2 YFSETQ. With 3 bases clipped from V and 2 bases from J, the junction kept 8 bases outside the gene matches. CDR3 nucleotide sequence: TGCGCCAGCAGCTCGACCGGGACAGAAACCTACGAGCAGTACTTC. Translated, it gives CASSSTGTETYEQYF.

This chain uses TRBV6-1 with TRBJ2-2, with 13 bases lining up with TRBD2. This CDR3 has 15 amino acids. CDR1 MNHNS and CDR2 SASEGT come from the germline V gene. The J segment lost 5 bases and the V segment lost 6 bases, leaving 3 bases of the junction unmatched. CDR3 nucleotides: TGTGCCAGCAGGGGACTAGCGGGGAGTACCGGGGAGCTGTTTTTT. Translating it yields CASRGLAGSTGELFF.

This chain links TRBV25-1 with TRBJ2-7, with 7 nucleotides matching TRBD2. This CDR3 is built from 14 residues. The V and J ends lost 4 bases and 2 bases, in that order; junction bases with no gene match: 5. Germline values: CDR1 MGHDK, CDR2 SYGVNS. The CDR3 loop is CASSGLAVPYEQYF. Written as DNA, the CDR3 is TGTGCCAGCAGTGGCCTAGCGGTCCCCTACGAGCAGTACTTC.

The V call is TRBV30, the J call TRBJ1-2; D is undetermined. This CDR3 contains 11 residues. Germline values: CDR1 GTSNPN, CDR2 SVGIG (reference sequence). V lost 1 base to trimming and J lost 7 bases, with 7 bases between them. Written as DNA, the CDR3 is TGTGCCTGGAGTGCCAGATTTGGCTACACCTTC. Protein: CAWSARFGYTF.